Reported below is one T cell receptor (beta chain). Antigen specificity is unknown. A universal primer site was added by template switching, and unique molecular identifiers were carried by the cDNA. MiXCR, applied by TCRdb to the 5' RACE reads, yields one record per CDR3 protein. In the table there are around 490,000 distinct CDR3 sequences, roughly 15% of which are singletons. Germline assignment: CDR1 MNHEY and CDR2 SMNVEV (reference sequence). The CDR3 has 16 residues. The ends lost 0 bases at V and 10 bases at J; junction bases unmatched: 9. The data are from a study of identical twins. Study outcomes and limitations: Fewer insertions marked abundant cord blood beta clonotypes; young adult naive trended weakly, memory not at all.

This same sample was also part of a study on yellow fever vaccine responses in identical twins.

The origin of this receptor is a young woman in good health. The chain links TRBV27 to TRBJ1-6; 7 bases fit TRBD1. Sequenced material: CD4+ T cells sorted from blood. In DNA, the CDR3 is TGTGCCAGCAGTTTATCGCCGACAGGGACGGGGTCACCCCTCCACTTT. As protein: CASSLSPTGTGSPLHF.